The 18 T cell receptor beta chains reported below all come from one sample, sequenced in a study of graft-versus-host responses after intestinal transplantation. Clones were sequenced by immunoSEQ multiplex PCR, and TCRdb holds only the in-frame ones, with some missing. This table holds about 43,000 clones, about 95% found once. The starting material was PBMCs, obtained approximately 360 days after intestinal transplant. Receptor source: a human patient who received an intestinal transplant, so some T cells may come from the graft donor.

The CDR3 DNA reads as TGTGCCAGCAGCTTAGTCGGGGGCGAAGGCTACACCTTC. Translating it yields CASSLVGGEGYTF. The genes are TRBV7-9 and TRBJ1-2; the D gene is possibly TRBD1 (6 bases). This CDR3 spans 13 amino acids. CDR1 is SEHNR, CDR2 FQNEAQ, per germline (reference sequence). Trimming stripped 1 base from V and 8 bases from J, with 11 bases between. The full variable domain, with the rest looked up from reference TRBV7-9 and TRBJ1-2, is DTGVSQNPRHKITKRGQNVTFRCDPISEHNRLYWYRQTLGQGPEFLTYFQNEAQLEKSRLLSDRFSAERPKGSFSTLEIQRTEQGDSAMYLCASSLVGGEGYTFGSGTRLTVV.

CDR3 DNA: TGCGCCAGCAGCTTACCCCTCCCGGACAGAGAGTCACCCCTCCACTTT. Amino acid sequence: CASSLPLPDRESPLHF. V gene TRBV5-1 combines with J gene TRBJ1-6, with a tentative D call TRBD1 (6 bases). Germline-derived CDR1 and CDR2 are SGHRS and YFSETQ. The CDR3 has 16 amino acids. V lost 2 bases and J lost 10, with 19 bases in between.

The chain joins TRBV6-5 to TRBJ2-3, with TRBD1 matching 9 bases. V shed 4 bases, J shed 2 bases, and the junction held 7 bases outside the gene matches. The V gene's germline CDR1 is MNHEY and CDR2 SVGAGI. The CDR3 spans 16 residues. The CDR3 DNA reads TGTGCCAGCAGTTCCAGGACAGGGGAAAACACAGATACGCAGTATTTT. Its protein is CASSSRTGENTDTQYF.

The chain combines TRBV12-5 with TRBJ2-7; the D is unclear. With 5 bases removed from V and 4 bases from J, the gap between germline ends came to 15 bases. The CDR3 consists of 14 residues. Germline CDR1 LGHNT, CDR2 FRNRAP. The CDR3 region is CASGADPVGYEQYF. CDR3 DNA sequence: TGTGCTAGTGGTGCCGACCCGGTGGGTTACGAGCAGTACTTC. Using reference TRBV12-5 and TRBJ2-7 for the parts outside the CDR3, the full variable domain is DARVTQTPRHKVTEMGQEVTMRCQPILGHNTVFWYRQTMMQGLELLAYFRNRAPLDDSGMPKDRFSAEMPDATLATLKIQPSEPRDSAVYFCASGADPVGYEQYFGPGTRLTVT.

This chain joins TRBV4-1 and TRBJ2-7; tentatively, D is TRBD1 (5 bases). Germline CDR1 MGHRA, CDR2 YSYEKL. This CDR3 is built from 15 residues. V lost 0 bases and J 1 base, leaving 10 bases between the germline ends. The CDR3 here is CASSQETGGSYEQYF. The CDR3 nucleotides read TGCGCCAGCAGCCAAGAAACAGGTGGGTCCTACGAGCAGTACTTC.

V is TRBV27 and J is TRBJ2-4; perhaps TRBD1 as D (5 bases). V dropped 8 bases and J dropped 4 bases, with 15 bases sitting between them. Looked up from germline, CDR1 is MNHEY and CDR2 is SMNVEV (reference sequence). The CDR3 spans 14 residues. In DNA form, the CDR3 reads TGTGCCAGCGCTTGGCAGGGCCAGAAAAACATTCAGTACTTC. Translation gives CASAWQGQKNIQYF.

The chain recombines TRBV7-9 with TRBJ2-7, with TRBD1 as a possible D gene (5 bases). CDR3 length: 14 amino acids. CDR1 and CDR2 (germline): SEHNR, FQNEAQ (reference sequence). The V end was cut by 10 bases, the J end by 0 bases, with 16 bases between. The CDR3 sequence: CAISSTESSYEQYF. For the CDR3, the DNA is TGTGCCATTTCTTCGACAGAGAGCTCCTACGAGCAGTACTTC.

The rearrangement uses TRBV9 and TRBJ1-2, with TRBD1 as a possible D gene (5 bases). The CDR3 is 14 residues long. CDR1 and CDR2 from the germline V gene are SGDLS and YYNGEE. With 0 bases removed from V and 4 bases from J, the gap between germline ends came to 10 bases. CDR3 in DNA: TGTGCCAGCAGCGTAGATGCAACAGGCTATGGCTACACCTTC. Protein product: CASSVDATGYGYTF. Complete variable domain (other parts from reference TRBV9 and TRBJ1-2): DSGVTQTPKHLITATGQRVTLRCSPRSGDLSVYWYQQSLDQGLQFLIQYYNGEERAKGNILERFSAQQFPDLHSELNLSSLELGDSALYFCASSVDATGYGYTFGSGTRLTVV.

The chain couples TRBV15 to TRBJ2-5; 8 bases align to TRBD2. TRBJ2-7 matches the DNA end more closely, so the J call is doubtful. Germline V CDR1 and CDR2: LNHNV, YYDKDF (reference sequence). The CDR3 has 14 amino acids. The CDR3 nucleotides are TGTGCCACCAGCAGAGATACGGGGGGGTACGAGCAGTACTTC. Its translation: CATSRDTGGYEQYF.

This clone was recorded only once. The chain couples TRBV18 to TRBJ2-5; no clear D. Trimming took 4 bases from V and 3 from J, leaving 3 bases between them. This CDR3 contains 11 residues. The germline CDR1 and CDR2 sequences are KGHSH and LQKENI. The CDR3 here is CASSLKETQYF. CDR3 bases: TGTGCCAGCTCACTAAAAGAGACCCAGTACTTC.

The genes are TRBV12-5 and TRBJ2-3; TRBD1 aligns across 9 bases. J was trimmed by 3 bases and V by 3 bases; bases with no gene match: 10. The germline V gene encodes CDR1 LGHNT and CDR2 FRNRAP. This CDR3 region has 17 residues. The chain's CDR3 is CASGLSTGTGYTDTQYF. In nucleotides, the CDR3 is TGTGCTAGTGGTTTATCTACCGGGACAGGGTATACAGATACGCAGTATTTT.

The chain couples TRBV4-1 to TRBJ2-5, with a weak D call TRBD1 (5 bases). The tail of the sequence fits TRBJ2-7 better, so the J call may be wrong. Germline-derived CDR1 and CDR2 are MGHRA and YSYEKL. The CDR3 runs to 14 residues. The CDR3 DNA is TGCGCCAGCAGACGGGCACAGGCCTCCTACGAGCAGTACTTC. This gives the protein CASRRAQASYEQYF.

The chain recombines TRBV4-1 with TRBJ2-1; TRBD1 matches 8 bases. The CDR3 totals 15 residues. V was clipped by 4 bases and J by 3 bases; unmatched bases: 5. CDR1 and CDR2 from the germline V gene are MGHRA and YSYEKL. The CDR3 nucleotides are TGCGCCAGCAGCCTCGGACAGGGACTCTACAATGAGCAGTTCTTC. Protein product: CASSLGQGLYNEQFF.

The chain links TRBV5-1 to TRBJ1-6, with D unclear. Trimming took off 4 bases at V and 0 bases at J, with 17 bases between the two ends. CDR1 is SGHRS and CDR2 is YFSETQ in the germline V gene. The CDR3 consists of 18 residues. DNA of the CDR3: TGCGCCAGCAGCCTCATCCCGCCTCAAAGCTCCTATAATTCACCCCTCCACTTT. Translated, it gives CASSLIPPQSSYNSPLHF.

J is TRBJ2-1 and V is TRBV12-5; the D gene is possibly TRBD1 (5 bases). CDR1 and CDR2 (germline): LGHNT, FRNRAP. The CDR3 contains 16 residues. V lost 4 bases and J lost 0, with 13 bases in between. The CDR3 region is CASGSPQGGSYNEQFF. DNA of the CDR3: TGTGCTAGTGGTTCGCCTCAGGGTGGCTCCTACAATGAGCAGTTCTTC.

The genes are TRBV6-1 and TRBJ2-1; 10 nucleotides agree with TRBD2. Germline V gene lookup returns CDR1 MNHNS and CDR2 SASEGT. Losses at the gene ends were 3 bases for V and 4 bases for J; bases not matched to a gene: 3. CDR3 length: 15 residues. The CDR3 loop is CASSDGLAEYNEQFF. CDR3 bases: TGTGCCAGCAGTGATGGACTAGCGGAATACAATGAGCAGTTCTTC.

The genes are TRBV5-1 and TRBJ2-7; TRBD2 might be the D (5 bases). Deletions cut 1 base from V and 1 base from J, with 6 bases between. The CDR3 totals 13 residues. Germline CDR1 and CDR2: SGHRS and YFSETQ. Here the CDR3 DNA reads TGCGCCAGCAGCTTGCGGGAATCCTACGAGCAGTACTTC. Translation gives CASSLRESYEQYF.

The DNA of the CDR3 is TGTGCCAGCAGGGGGATGGGTCCTATAACCTCCTACGAGCAGTACTTC. As protein: CASRGMGPITSYEQYF. V gene TRBV28 combines with J gene TRBJ2-7, with D uncertain. The CDR3 is 16 residues long. The V gene lost 6 bases and the J gene lost 0 bases, with 18 bases spanning the gap. Germline V gene lookup returns CDR1 MDHEN and CDR2 SYDVKM. Full variable domain (rest looked up from reference TRBV28 and TRBJ2-7): DVKVTQSSRYLVKRTGEKVFLECVQDMDHENMFWYRQDPGLGLRLIYFSYDVKMKEKGDIPEGYSVSREKKERFSLILESASTNQTSMYLCASRGMGPITSYEQYFGPGTRLTVT.